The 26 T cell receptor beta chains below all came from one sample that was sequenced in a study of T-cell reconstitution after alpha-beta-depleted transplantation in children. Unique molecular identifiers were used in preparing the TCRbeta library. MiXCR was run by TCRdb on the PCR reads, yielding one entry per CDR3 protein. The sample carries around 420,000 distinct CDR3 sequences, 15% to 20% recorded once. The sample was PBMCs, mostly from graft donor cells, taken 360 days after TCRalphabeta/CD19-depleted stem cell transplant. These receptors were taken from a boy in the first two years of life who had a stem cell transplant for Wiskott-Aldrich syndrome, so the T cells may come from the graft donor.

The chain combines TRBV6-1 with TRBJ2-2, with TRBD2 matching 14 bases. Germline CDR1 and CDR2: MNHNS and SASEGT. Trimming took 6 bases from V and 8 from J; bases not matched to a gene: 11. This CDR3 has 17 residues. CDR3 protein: CASSWTSGRRARGELFF. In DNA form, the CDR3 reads TGTGCCAGCAGCTGGACTAGCGGGAGGAGAGCAAGAGGGGAGCTGTTTTTT.

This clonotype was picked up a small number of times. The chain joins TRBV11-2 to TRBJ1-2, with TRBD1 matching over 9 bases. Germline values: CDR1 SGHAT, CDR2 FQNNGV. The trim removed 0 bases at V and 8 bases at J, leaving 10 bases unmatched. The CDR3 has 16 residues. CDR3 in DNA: TGTGCCAGCAGCTTAGAGGTCCGGACAGGGGAGAGGGGCTACACCTTC. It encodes CASSLEVRTGERGYTF. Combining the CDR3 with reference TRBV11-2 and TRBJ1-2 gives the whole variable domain EAGVAQSPRYKIIEKRQSVAFWCNPISGHATLYWYQQILGQGPKLLIQFQNNGVVDDSQLPKDRFSAERLKGVDSTLKIQPAKLEDSAVYLCASSLEVRTGERGYTFGSGTRLTVV.

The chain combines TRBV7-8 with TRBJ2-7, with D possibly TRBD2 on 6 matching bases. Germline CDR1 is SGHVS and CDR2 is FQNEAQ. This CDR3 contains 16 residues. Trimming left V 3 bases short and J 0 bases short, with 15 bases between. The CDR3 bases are TGTGCCAGCAGCTTTTCAGCGGGTTTTAGCTCCTACGAGCAGTACTTC. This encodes CASSFSAGFSSYEQYF.

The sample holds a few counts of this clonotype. In DNA, the CDR3 is TGCAGCGTGGGGGACGGCACAGATACGCAGTATTTT. This codes for CSVGDGTDTQYF. The rearrangement joins TRBV29-1 to TRBJ2-3; D may match TRBD1 or TRBD2 (5 bases each). Trimming cost V 6 bases and J 1 base, with 8 bases left between them. The CDR3 consists of 12 residues. Per the germline V gene, CDR1 is SQVTM and CDR2 is ANQGSEA.

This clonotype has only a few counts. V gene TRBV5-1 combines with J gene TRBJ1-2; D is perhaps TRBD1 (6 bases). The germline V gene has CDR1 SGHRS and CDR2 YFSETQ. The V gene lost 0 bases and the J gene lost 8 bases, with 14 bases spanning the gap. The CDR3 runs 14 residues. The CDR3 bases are TGCGCCAGCAGCTTGGCCGGAACAGGGCACGGCTACACCTTC. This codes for CASSLAGTGHGYTF.

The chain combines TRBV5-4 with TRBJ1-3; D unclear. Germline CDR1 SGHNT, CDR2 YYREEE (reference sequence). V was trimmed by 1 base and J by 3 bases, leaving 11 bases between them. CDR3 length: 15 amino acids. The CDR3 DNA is TGTGCCAGCAGCTTGAAAGTAGGAGATGGAAACACCATATATTTT. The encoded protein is CASSLKVGDGNTIYF.

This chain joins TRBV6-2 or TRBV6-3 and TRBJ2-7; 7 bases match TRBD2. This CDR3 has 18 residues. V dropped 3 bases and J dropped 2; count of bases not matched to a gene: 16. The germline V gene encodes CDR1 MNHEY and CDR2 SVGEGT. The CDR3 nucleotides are TGTGCCAGCAGTTATTCGACCACTAAGCGGGGCCAAACCTACGAGCAGTACTTC. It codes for CASSYSTTKRGQTYEQYF.

Written as DNA, the CDR3 is TGCAGTGCCTCCAGGGGTTATGGCTCCTACGAGCAGTACTTC. The encoded protein is CSASRGYGSYEQYF. The rearrangement joins TRBV20-1 to TRBJ2-7, with D perhaps TRBD1 (6 bases). V lost 6 bases and J 0 bases, leaving 15 bases between the germline ends. The germline gives CDR1 DFQATT, CDR2 SNEGSKA (reference sequence). CDR3 size: 14 residues.

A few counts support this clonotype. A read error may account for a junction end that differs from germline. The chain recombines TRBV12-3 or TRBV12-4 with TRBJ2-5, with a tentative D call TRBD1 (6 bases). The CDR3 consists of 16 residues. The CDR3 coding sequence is TGTACCAGCAGTTTCCGCAATCCAGGGGAGAGAGAGACCCAGTACTTC. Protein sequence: CTSSFRNPGERETQYF.

For the CDR3, the DNA is TGTGCCAGCAGTTCCAGGGGGTCTACGACCTACGAGCAGTACTTC. Translation gives CASSSRGSTTYEQYF. This chain links TRBV27 with TRBJ2-7; 7 bases map to TRBD1. The germline CDR1 and CDR2 sequences are MNHEY and SMNVEV (reference sequence). V dropped 4 bases and J dropped 2; count of bases not matched to a gene: 8. The CDR3 is made up of 15 amino acids.

Here the CDR3 DNA reads TGTGCCAGTAGTATAGGCTTCGATTCACCCCTCCACTTT. This codes for CASSIGFDSPLHF. The rearrangement links TRBV19 to TRBJ1-6; no firm D call. CDR3 length: 13 residues. CDR1 is LNHDA, CDR2 SQIVND, per germline (reference sequence). Trimming shortened V by 1 base and J by 8 bases, and 6 bases separated the two germline ends.

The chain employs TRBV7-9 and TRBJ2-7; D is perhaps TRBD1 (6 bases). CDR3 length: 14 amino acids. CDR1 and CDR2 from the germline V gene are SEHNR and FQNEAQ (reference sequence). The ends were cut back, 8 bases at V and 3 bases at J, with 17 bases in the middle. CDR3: CASAIPQGHYEQYF. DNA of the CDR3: TGTGCCAGCGCTATACCACAGGGCCACTACGAGCAGTACTTC.

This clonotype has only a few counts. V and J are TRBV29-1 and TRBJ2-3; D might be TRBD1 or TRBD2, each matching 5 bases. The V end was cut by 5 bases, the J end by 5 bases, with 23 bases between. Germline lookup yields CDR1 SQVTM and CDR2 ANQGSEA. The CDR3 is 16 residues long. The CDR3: CSVYHRGREGEDTQYF. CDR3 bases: TGCAGCGTTTACCACCGGGGCCGAGAAGGGGAAGATACGCAGTATTTT.

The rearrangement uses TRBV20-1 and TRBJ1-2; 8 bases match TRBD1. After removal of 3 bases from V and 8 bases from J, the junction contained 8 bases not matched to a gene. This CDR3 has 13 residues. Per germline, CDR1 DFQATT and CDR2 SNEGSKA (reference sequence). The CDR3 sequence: CSARQTGENGYTF. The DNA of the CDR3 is TGCAGTGCTAGGCAGACAGGGGAGAACGGCTACACCTTC.

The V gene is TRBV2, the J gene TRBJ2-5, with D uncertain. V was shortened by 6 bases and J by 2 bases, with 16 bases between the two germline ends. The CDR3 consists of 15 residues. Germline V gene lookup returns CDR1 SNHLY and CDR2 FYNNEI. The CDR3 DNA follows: TGTGCCAGCAGAGTGCCGGACCAAGGTCAAGAGACCCAGTACTTC. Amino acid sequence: CASRVPDQGQETQYF.

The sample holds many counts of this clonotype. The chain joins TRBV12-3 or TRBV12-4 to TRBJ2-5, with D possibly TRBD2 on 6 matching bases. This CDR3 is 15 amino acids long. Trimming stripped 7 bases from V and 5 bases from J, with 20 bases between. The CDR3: CASTKSGFGGETQYF. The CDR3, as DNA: TGTGCCAGCACTAAATCCGGCTTCGGAGGGGAGACCCAGTACTTC.

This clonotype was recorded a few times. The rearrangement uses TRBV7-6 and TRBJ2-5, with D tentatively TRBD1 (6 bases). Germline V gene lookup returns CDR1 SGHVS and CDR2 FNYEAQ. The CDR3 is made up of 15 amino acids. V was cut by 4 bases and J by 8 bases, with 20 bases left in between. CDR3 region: CASSSLWDKESTQYF. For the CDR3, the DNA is TGTGCCAGCAGCTCTCTCTGGGACAAGGAGAGCACCCAGTACTTC.

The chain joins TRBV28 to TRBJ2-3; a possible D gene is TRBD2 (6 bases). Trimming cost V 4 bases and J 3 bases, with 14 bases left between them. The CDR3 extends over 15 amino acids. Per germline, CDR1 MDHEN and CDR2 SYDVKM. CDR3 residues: CASSYGGGRTDTQYF. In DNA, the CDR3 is TGTGCCAGCAGTTACGGGGGAGGTCGGACAGATACGCAGTATTTT.

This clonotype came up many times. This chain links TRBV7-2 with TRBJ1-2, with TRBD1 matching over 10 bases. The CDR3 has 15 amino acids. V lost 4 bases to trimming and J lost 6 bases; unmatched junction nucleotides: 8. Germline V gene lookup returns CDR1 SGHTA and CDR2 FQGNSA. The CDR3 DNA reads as TGTGCCAGCAGCTCCCGACAGGGGGCATTGGATGGCTACACCTTC. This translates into CASSSRQGALDGYTF.

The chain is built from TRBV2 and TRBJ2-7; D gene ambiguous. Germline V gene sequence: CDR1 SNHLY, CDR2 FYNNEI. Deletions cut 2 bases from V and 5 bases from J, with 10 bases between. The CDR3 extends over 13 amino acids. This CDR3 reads CASSEKAWHEQYF. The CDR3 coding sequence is TGTGCCAGCAGTGAAAAGGCCTGGCACGAGCAGTACTTC.

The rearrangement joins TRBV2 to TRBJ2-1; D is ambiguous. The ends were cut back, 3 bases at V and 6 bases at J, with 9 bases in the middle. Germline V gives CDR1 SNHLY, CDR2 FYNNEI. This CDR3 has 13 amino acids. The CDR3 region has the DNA TGTGCCAGCAGTGATTGGTGGAGCAATGAGCAGTTCTTC. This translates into CASSDWWSNEQFF.

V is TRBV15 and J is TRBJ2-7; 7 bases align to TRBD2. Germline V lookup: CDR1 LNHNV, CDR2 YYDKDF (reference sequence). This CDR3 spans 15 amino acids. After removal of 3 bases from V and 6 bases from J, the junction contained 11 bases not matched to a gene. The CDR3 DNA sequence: TGTGCCACCAGCAGTCCTAAGCGGGGCCCAGGCGAGCAGTACTTC. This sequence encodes CATSSPKRGPGEQYF.

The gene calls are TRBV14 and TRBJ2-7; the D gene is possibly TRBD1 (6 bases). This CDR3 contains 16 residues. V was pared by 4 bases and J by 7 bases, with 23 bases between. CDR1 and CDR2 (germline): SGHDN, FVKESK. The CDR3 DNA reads TGTGCCAGCAGCCGTGGTCCAAAGACAGGTTTTAAGGAGCAGTACTTC. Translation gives CASSRGPKTGFKEQYF. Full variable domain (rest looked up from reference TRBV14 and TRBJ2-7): EAGVTQFPSHSVIEKGQTVTLRCDPISGHDNLYWYRRVMGKEIKFLLHFVKESKQDESGMPNNRFLAERTGGTYSTLKVQPAELEDSGVYFCASSRGPKTGFKEQYFGPGTRLTVT.

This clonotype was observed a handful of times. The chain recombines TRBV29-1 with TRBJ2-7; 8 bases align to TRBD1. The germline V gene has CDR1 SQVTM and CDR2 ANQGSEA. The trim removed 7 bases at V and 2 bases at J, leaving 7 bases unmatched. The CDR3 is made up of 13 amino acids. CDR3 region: CSARTGLTYEQYF. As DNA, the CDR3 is TGCAGCGCCCGGACAGGGTTAACCTACGAGCAGTACTTC.

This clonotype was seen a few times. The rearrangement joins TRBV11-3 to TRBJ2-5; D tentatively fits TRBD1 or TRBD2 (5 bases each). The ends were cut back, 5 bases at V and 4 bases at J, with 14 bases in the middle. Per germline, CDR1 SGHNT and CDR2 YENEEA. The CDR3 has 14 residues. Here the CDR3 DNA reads TGTGCCAGCAGCCAAACGGCGAGGGGAGAGACCCAGTACTTC. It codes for CASSQTARGETQYF.

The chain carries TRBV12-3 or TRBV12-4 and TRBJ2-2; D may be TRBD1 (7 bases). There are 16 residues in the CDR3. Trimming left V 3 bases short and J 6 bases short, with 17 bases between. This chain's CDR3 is CASSFGGGEKAGELFF. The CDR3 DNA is TGTGCCAGCAGTTTTGGAGGGGGCGAGAAGGCCGGGGAGCTGTTTTTT.